This TCR beta chain was identified during a study of post-analysis software for immune sequencing data. The overall study: Patients with relapsing-remitting, secondary progressive and progressive-relapsing multiple sclerosis courses were all represented. Study-wide findings and caveats: Strong co-clustering by F measure was seen for same-batch samples. Significantly lower normalized Chao1 diversity was found in patients with multiple sclerosis relative to controls. Controls showed lower frequencies than patients for several TRBV segments, and TRBV5-6, TRBV5-1 and TRBV20-1 were among these.

Germline-derived CDR1 and CDR2 are DFQATT and SNEGSKA (reference sequence). V lost 0 bases, J lost 0 bases, and 9 bases lay in between. The CDR3 covers 14 residues. This clonotype has ten or more counts. Its antigen is currently unknown. Tagging with unique molecular identifiers was a feature of the TCR beta cDNA libraries. The authors obtained 500,000 or so cDNA molecules from approximately 0.95 to 9.8 million T cells. TCRdb reprocessed the PCR reads with MiXCR, giving one entry per CDR3 protein. The data hold 380,000 or so distinct CDR3 sequences, with 30% to 45% observed a single time. Sequencing used blood. The chain is built from TRBV20-1 and TRBJ2-7, with a weak D call TRBD2 (6 bases). This clonotype was obtained from a girl aged 5-17 years with multiple sclerosis. As DNA, the CDR3 is TGCAGTGCTAGAGAGGGACTCCTCTCCTACGAGCAGTACTTC. It specifies CSAREGLLSYEQYF.